One sample yielded the 5 T cell receptor beta chains listed below, sequenced in a study of CD8+CD57+ T cells in acquired aplastic anemia. TCR beta VDJ and CDR3 profiling used genomic DNA as template. TCRdb fed the reads into MiXCR, producing one record per CDR3 protein. This table holds under 350,000 distinct CDR3 sequences, around three fifths found once. Patients chosen for sequencing had CD8+CD57+ cells that had expanded, as shown by flow cytometry. Sequencing input: sorted CD4+, CD8+, or CD8+CD57+ T cells (not recorded which) from PBMCs. The receptors come from a human donor with aplastic anemia.

Of note for this clonotype: Germline and junction disagree at one end, which may indicate a read error. The chain combines TRBV10-3 with TRBJ2-3; TRBD2 matches 10 bases. Per germline, CDR1 ENHRY and CDR2 SYGVKD. The CDR3 has 18 amino acids. The CDR3: CASSHGSSGGASYNEQYF. CDR3 coding DNA: TGTGCCAGCAGTCACGGCTCTAGCGGGGGTGCCTCCTACAATGAGCAGTATTTT.

In this sample, this clonotype turned up a few times. The chain joins TRBV7-3 to TRBJ1-1, with D possibly matching TRBD1 (5 bases). The V end was cut by 6 bases, the J end by 0 bases, with 8 bases between. This CDR3 region has 13 residues. Germline V lookup: CDR1 SGHTA, CDR2 FQGTGA. This chain's CDR3 is CASRRGLNTEAFF. The DNA of the CDR3 is TGTGCCAGCAGGCGGGGCCTGAACACTGAAGCTTTCTTT.

The V gene is TRBV10-2, the J gene TRBJ2-7; TRBD2 matches at 9 bases. The CDR3 totals 15 residues. Germline V gene sequence: CDR1 WSHSY, CDR2 SAAADI. V shed 2 bases, J shed 0 bases, and the junction held 2 bases outside the gene matches. The chain's CDR3 is CASSELAGSSYEQYF. Written as DNA, the CDR3 is TGCGCCAGCAGTGAGCTAGCGGGGAGCTCCTACGAGCAGTACTTC.

This clonotype was picked up many times. The V and J genes are TRBV7-2 and TRBJ2-1, with D unresolved. The CDR3 has 15 amino acids. Looked up from germline, CDR1 is SGHTA and CDR2 is FQGNSA. Between the trimmed V and J ends, which lost 7 bases and 10 bases, there was a span of 23 bases. CDR3: CASKTFSTQETEQFF. CDR3 coding DNA: TGTGCCAGCAAAACCTTCTCCACTCAAGAGACGGAGCAGTTCTTC.

This clonotype was counted only a few times. The chain joins TRBV6-4 to TRBJ2-6; D is uncertain. This CDR3 is built from 14 residues. V shed 3 bases and J shed 1 base, with 4 bases lying between them. Germline-derived CDR1 and CDR2 are MRHNA and SNTAGT. The CDR3 protein is CASSELSGANVLTF. The CDR3 DNA sequence: TGTGCCAGCAGTGAACTGTCTGGGGCCAACGTCCTGACTTTC.